This entry lists 21 T cell receptor beta chains sequenced from one sample in a study of T cell clones after liver transplantation. The protocol was immunoSEQ multiplex PCR, while the TCRdb copy is restricted to in-frame clones and leaves out a portion. This table has just under 60,000 clones, around 70% appearing once. The sequenced sample was CD4+ T cells from blood, obtained at the approximately 15-month timepoint. All receptors come from a human patient who received a liver transplant. Some T cells may trace back to the graft donor.

This clone was found a few times. The CDR3 loop reads CASSGNEAFF. CDR3 DNA: TGTGCCAGCAGCGGAAACGAAGCTTTCTTT. The J gene is TRBJ1-1, the V gene TRBV7-9; D uncertain. Trimming removed 5 bases at V and 8 bases at J, with 6 bases between. The CDR3 sequence is 10 residues long. Germline-derived CDR1 and CDR2 are SEHNR and FQNEAQ (reference sequence).

The chain joins TRBV18 to TRBJ2-7; either TRBD1 or TRBD2 may fit D (7 bases each). Per the germline V gene, CDR1 is KGHSH and CDR2 is LQKENI. V dropped 3 bases and J dropped 4 bases, with 13 bases sitting between them. CDR3 length equals 14 residues. The CDR3 nucleotides read TGTGCCAGCTCACCTAACAGGGGAGGGTACGAGCAGTACGTC. Its translation is CASSPNRGGYEQYV.

V gene TRBV5-1 combines with J gene TRBJ2-7; 12 bases agree with TRBD2. CDR1 is SGHRS and CDR2 is YFSETQ in the germline V gene. This CDR3 comprises 17 residues. V lost 0 bases to trimming and J lost 2 bases; unmatched junction nucleotides: 6. This chain's CDR3 is CASSLAPSGGATYEQYF. The DNA of the CDR3 is TGCGCCAGCAGCTTGGCCCCTAGCGGGGGGGCTACCTACGAGCAGTACTTC.

The gene calls are TRBV9 and TRBJ2-5; 8 bases map to TRBD2. V shed 0 bases, J shed 5 bases, and the junction held 6 bases outside the gene matches. The CDR3 totals 15 residues. Germline V gene sequence: CDR1 SGDLS, CDR2 YYNGEE. The CDR3 nucleotides read TGTGCCAGCAGCGTAGCTACGGCGGGAGGCGAGACCCAGTACTTC. This translates into CASSVATAGGETQYF.

V gene TRBV9 combines with J gene TRBJ2-3; D not certain. V was cut by 0 bases and J by 0 bases, with 2 bases left in between. Germline-derived CDR1 and CDR2 are SGDLS and YYNGEE. This CDR3 spans 13 amino acids. CDR3: CASSVGSTDTQYF. The CDR3, as DNA: TGTGCCAGCAGCGTAGGAAGCACAGATACGCAGTATTTT.

V gene TRBV5-1 combines with J gene TRBJ1-2; D gene uncertain. Germline V gene data show CDR1 as SGHRS and CDR2 as YFSETQ. The CDR3 runs to 13 residues. V gave up 6 bases and J gave up 2 bases, with 11 bases separating them. The CDR3 here is CASTESVNYGYTF. In nucleotides, the CDR3 is TGCGCCAGCACCGAAAGCGTAAACTATGGCTACACCTTC.

The V and J genes are TRBV5-1 and TRBJ1-1; D call uncertain. V was clipped by 0 bases and J by 3 bases, with 9 bases between them. The CDR3 runs to 14 residues. CDR1 is SGHRS, CDR2 YFSETQ, per germline. The CDR3 sequence: CASSLVGADTEAFF. The CDR3 DNA reads TGCGCCAGCAGCTTGGTAGGAGCCGACACTGAAGCTTTCTTT.

The V and J genes are TRBV18 and TRBJ2-3; a possible D gene is TRBD2 (5 bases). V lost 1 base and J 4 bases, leaving 12 bases between the germline ends. The CDR3 covers 15 residues. Germline CDR1 is KGHSH and CDR2 is LQKENI. The CDR3 DNA follows: TGTGCCAGCTCACCACAATCGGGGAACGCAGATACGCAGTATTTT. Residues: CASSPQSGNADTQYF.

This chain connects TRBV5-6 to TRBJ2-3; D not certain. This CDR3 has 17 amino acids. Germline V lookup: CDR1 SGHDT, CDR2 YYEEEE. The ends were cut back, 0 bases at V and 2 bases at J, with 16 bases in the middle. In DNA, the CDR3 is TGTGCCAGCAGCTTGGTAACGGGTGGTAGTGACACAGATACGCAGTATTTT. Protein sequence: CASSLVTGGSDTDTQYF.

This chain uses TRBV30 with TRBJ1-3; D call uncertain. The CDR3 consists of 12 residues. CDR1 is GTSNPN, CDR2 SVGIG, per germline (reference sequence). The V and J ends lost 3 bases and 6 bases respectively, with 9 bases between them. The CDR3 loop reads CAWRRAENTIYF. The DNA for the CDR3 is TGTGCCTGGAGGAGGGCAGAAAACACCATATATTTT.

This chain connects TRBV7-9 to TRBJ2-1, with D unresolved. The germline V gene has CDR1 SEHNR and CDR2 FQNEAQ (reference sequence). Trimming shortened V by 2 bases and J by 1 base, and 12 bases separated the two germline ends. The CDR3 covers 16 residues. Here the CDR3 DNA reads TGTGCCAGCAGCTTACAATTGGGCCCGTCCTACAATGAGCAGTTCTTC. Translated, it gives CASSLQLGPSYNEQFF.

The V and J genes are TRBV28 and TRBJ1-2; a possible D gene is TRBD1 (6 bases). Trimming removed 6 bases from V and 8 bases from J, with 13 bases in between. Germline V gene sequence: CDR1 MDHEN, CDR2 SYDVKM. This CDR3 spans 12 amino acids. CDR3 coding DNA: TGTGCCAGCAGAGGACAGACATGGGGCTACACCTTC. Its translation: CASRGQTWGYTF.

The chain carries TRBV6-5 and TRBJ2-7, with 11 bases matching TRBD1. V lost 7 bases and J lost 0; bases outside the gene matches: 5. Looked up from germline, CDR1 is MNHEY and CDR2 is SVGAGI. The CDR3 is made up of 15 amino acids. The CDR3 region has the DNA TGTGCCAGCACCCCGGGACAGGGGGTCTCCTACGAGCAGTACTTC. Protein: CASTPGQGVSYEQYF.

The rearrangement joins TRBV5-4 to TRBJ2-5; TRBD1 aligns across 8 bases. CDR1 and CDR2 from the germline V gene are SGHNT and YYREEE (reference sequence). J lost 3 bases, V lost 0 bases, and 1 base had no gene match. The CDR3 extends over 14 amino acids. The CDR3 spells CASSLATGEETQYF. The DNA for the CDR3 is TGTGCCAGCAGCTTGGCGACAGGGGAAGAGACCCAGTACTTC.

There are a few counts of this clone. J is TRBJ2-3 and V is TRBV29-1; TRBD2 is a possible D gene (6 bases). The CDR3 loop spans 14 amino acids. Looked up from germline, CDR1 is SQVTM and CDR2 is ANQGSEA. Trimming left V 2 bases short and J 4 bases short, with 13 bases between. The DNA of the CDR3 is TGCAGCGTTGAATTAGCGGCCGGCGCAGATACGCAGTATTTT. Translating it yields CSVELAAGADTQYF.

The V and J genes are TRBV6-5 and TRBJ1-5; 7 nucleotides line up with TRBD1. CDR1 is MNHEY and CDR2 is SVGAGI in the germline V gene. The CDR3 is 13 amino acids. V was clipped by 6 bases and J by 4 bases; unmatched bases: 3. CDR3: CASSQTGNQPQHF. Here the CDR3 DNA reads TGTGCCAGCAGCCAGACAGGGAATCAGCCCCAGCATTTT.

The chain combines TRBV12-5 with TRBJ1-2; maybe TRBD1 (6 bases). There are 16 residues in the CDR3. Germline-derived CDR1 and CDR2 are LGHNT and FRNRAP. V was pared by 0 bases and J by 9 bases, with 20 bases between. In nucleotides, the CDR3 is TGTGCTAGTGGTTTGGTACCAAATGGACAGCCTTCGAGCTACACCTTC. It yields the protein CASGLVPNGQPSSYTF. Combining the CDR3 with reference TRBV12-5 and TRBJ1-2 gives the whole variable domain DARVTQTPRHKVTEMGQEVTMRCQPILGHNTVFWYRQTMMQGLELLAYFRNRAPLDDSGMPKDRFSAEMPDATLATLKIQPSEPRDSAVYFCASGLVPNGQPSSYTFGSGTRLTVV.

This rearrangement joins TRBV5-1 to TRBJ2-1; D may be TRBD2 (6 bases). The V gene lost 0 bases and the J gene lost 2 bases, with 6 bases spanning the gap. The CDR3 spans 14 residues. Per germline, CDR1 SGHRS and CDR2 YFSETQ. Here the CDR3 reads CASSLGTTYNEQFF. The CDR3 DNA is TGCGCCAGCAGCTTGGGGACTACCTACAATGAGCAGTTCTTC.

CDR3 coding DNA: TGTGCCAGCAGCTTTCAAGCGGGAGCCCCCTACGAGCAGTACGTC. Residues: CASSFQAGAPYEQYV. The chain uses TRBV12-1 and TRBJ2-7; the table's D call TRBD2 went unverified against the DNA. TRBV12-1 is assigned pseudogene status. The CDR3 is 15 residues long.

This chain links TRBV19 with TRBJ2-2, with TRBD1 matching 9 bases. This CDR3 region has 14 residues. In germline, CDR1 is LNHDA, CDR2 SQIVND (reference sequence). V shed 6 bases and J 1 base; nucleotides not matched to a gene: 0. As DNA, the CDR3 is TGTGCCAGTAGGGGACAGGGGAACACCGGGGAGCTGTTTTTT. This codes for CASRGQGNTGELFF.

Only one count was recorded for this clone. The CDR3 sequence: CASSFNTGELFF. The CDR3 DNA reads TGTGCCAGCAGTTTCAACACCGGGGAGCTGTTTTTT. The chain joins TRBV11-2 to TRBJ2-2; D gene ambiguous. V dropped 6 bases and J dropped 2 bases, with 4 bases sitting between them. The CDR3 is made up of 12 amino acids. Germline assignment: CDR1 SGHAT and CDR2 FQNNGV.